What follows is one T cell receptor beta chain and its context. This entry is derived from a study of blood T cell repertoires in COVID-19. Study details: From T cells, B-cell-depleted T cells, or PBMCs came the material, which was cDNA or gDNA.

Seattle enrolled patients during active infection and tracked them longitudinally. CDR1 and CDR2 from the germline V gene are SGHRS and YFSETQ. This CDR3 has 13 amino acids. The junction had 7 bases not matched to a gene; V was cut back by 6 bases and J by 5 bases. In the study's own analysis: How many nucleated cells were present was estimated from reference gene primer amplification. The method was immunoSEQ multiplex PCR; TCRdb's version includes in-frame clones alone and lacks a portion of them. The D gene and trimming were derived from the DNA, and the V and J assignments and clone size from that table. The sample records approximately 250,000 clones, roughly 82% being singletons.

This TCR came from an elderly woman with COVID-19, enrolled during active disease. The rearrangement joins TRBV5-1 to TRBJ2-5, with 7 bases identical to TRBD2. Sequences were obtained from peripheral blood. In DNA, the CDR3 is TGCGCCAGCACGGCGCAGGGAGGGGAGACCCAGTACTTC. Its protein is CASTAQGGETQYF.